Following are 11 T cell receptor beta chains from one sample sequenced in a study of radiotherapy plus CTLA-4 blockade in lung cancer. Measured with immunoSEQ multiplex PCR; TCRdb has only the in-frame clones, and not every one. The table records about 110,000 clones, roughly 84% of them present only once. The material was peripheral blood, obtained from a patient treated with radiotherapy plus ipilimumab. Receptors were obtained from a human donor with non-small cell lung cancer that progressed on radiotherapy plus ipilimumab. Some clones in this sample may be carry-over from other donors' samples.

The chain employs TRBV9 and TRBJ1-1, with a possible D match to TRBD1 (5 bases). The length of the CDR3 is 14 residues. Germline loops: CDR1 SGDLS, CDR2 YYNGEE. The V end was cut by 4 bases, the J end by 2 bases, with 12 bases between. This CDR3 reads CASSPLGGNTEAFF. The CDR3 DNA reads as TGTGCCAGCAGCCCTTTGGGGGGTAACACTGAAGCTTTCTTT.

In DNA, the CDR3 is TGTGCCTGGAACAGCTACGGGGCCAACGTCCTGACTTTC. Residues: CAWNSYGANVLTF. The chain uses TRBV30 and TRBJ2-6; D gene unclear. Germline V CDR1 and CDR2: GTSNPN, SVGIG (reference sequence). The CDR3 consists of 13 residues. The ends were cut back, 4 bases at V and 4 bases at J, with 8 bases in the middle. The variable domain in full, completed from reference TRBV30 and TRBJ2-6, reads SQTIHQWPATLVQPVGSPLSLECTVEGTSNPNLYWYRQAAGRGLQLLFYSVGIGQISSEVPQNLSASRPQDRQFILSSKKLLLSDSGFYLCAWNSYGANVLTFGAGSRLTVL.

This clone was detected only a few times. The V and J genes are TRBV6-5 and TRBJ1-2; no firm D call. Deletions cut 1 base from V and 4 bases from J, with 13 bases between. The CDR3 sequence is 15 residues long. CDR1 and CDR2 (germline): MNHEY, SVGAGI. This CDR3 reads CASSYLTPRGYGYTF. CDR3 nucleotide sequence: TGTGCCAGCAGTTACTTGACACCTCGGGGCTATGGCTACACCTTC.

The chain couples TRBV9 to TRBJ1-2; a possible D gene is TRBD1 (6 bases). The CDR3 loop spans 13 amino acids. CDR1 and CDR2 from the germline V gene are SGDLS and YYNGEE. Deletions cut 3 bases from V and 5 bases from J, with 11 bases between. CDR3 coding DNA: TGTGCCAGCAGCGACCAACAGGGTTATGGCTACACCTTC. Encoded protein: CASSDQQGYGYTF.

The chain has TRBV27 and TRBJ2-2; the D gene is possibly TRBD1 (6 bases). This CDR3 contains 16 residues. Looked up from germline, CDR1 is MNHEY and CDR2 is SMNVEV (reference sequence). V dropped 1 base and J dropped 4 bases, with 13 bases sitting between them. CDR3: CASSLFGDNPTGELFF. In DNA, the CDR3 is TGTGCCAGCAGTTTATTTGGGGACAACCCCACCGGGGAGCTGTTTTTT.

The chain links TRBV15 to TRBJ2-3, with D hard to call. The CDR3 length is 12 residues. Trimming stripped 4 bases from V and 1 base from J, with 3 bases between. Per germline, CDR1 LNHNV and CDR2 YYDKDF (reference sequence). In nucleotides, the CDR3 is TGTGCCACCAGCAAAGGCACAGATACGCAGTATTTT. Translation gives CATSKGTDTQYF.

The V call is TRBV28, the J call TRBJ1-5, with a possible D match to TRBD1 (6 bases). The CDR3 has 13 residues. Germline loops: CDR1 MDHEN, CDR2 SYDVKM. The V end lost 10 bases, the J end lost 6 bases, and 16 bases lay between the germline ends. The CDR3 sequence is CATLGQNGQPQHF. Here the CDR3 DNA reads TGTGCCACCCTCGGACAGAATGGTCAGCCCCAGCATTTT.

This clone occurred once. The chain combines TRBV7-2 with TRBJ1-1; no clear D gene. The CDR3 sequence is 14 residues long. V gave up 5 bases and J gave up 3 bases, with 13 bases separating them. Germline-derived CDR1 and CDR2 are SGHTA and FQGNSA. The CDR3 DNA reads TGTGCCAGCAGCAAAGGGAATGGCTACACTGAAGCTTTCTTT. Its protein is CASSKGNGYTEAFF.

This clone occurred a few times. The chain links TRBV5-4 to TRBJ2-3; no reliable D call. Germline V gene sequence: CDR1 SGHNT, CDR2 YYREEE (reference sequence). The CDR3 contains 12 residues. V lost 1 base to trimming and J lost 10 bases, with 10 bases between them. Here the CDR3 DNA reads TGTGCCAGCAGCTTGTCGAAAATGTCGCAGTATTTT. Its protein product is CASSLSKMSQYF.

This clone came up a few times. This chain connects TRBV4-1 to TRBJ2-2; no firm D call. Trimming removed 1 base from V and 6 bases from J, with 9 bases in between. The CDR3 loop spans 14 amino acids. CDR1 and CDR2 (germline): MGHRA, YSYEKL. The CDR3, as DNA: TGCGCCAGCAGCCAAGGCCACGAACCCGGGGAGCTGTTTTTT. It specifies CASSQGHEPGELFF.

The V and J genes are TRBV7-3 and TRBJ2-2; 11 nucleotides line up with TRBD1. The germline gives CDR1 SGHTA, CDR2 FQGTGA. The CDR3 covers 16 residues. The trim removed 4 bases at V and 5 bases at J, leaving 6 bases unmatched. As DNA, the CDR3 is TGTGCCAGCAGCTCCGGGACAGGGGGTTATACCGGGGAGCTGTTTTTT. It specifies CASSSGTGGYTGELFF.